The sequence of this TCR beta chain was determined in a study of cytomegalovirus exposure and HLA in healthy donors listed by TCRdb under 2017. For the wider study: An earlier analysis of about 530 of the donors reported under 300 Gb of sequence data and around 100 million unique TCR beta sequences obtained from around 190 million T cells. The study was designed to test whether signatures of past pathogen exposure could be identified by cataloging public T cell receptors. Besides the first cohort of 550 to 750 subjects, a separate validation cohort made up of 120 different subjects was used. The T cell repertoires of some 700 subjects were profiled by immunosequencing and related to cytomegalovirus serostatus. Class I and class II HLA loci were covered by the typing at four-digit resolution. In the later analysis, no new phenotypic data were used to find candidate immune exposures; instead, reliance was placed on TCR beta sequences and their occurrence across donors. An earlier analysis of 500 to 750 of the donors applied high-throughput TCR beta sequencing to assess whether each TCR beta V gene segment acted as functional or pseudogenic. A later genetic analysis used genome-wide SNP genotypes for about 55% of the 666 donors, treating that subset as a discovery cohort. The study combined high-throughput TCR immunosequencing, statistical association of individual TCRs with disease status, and machine learning to predict cytomegalovirus infection status. Because of strong linkage in the cohort, four to six DR-DQ haplotypes were treated as single units for association and clustering. Typing coverage varied by locus: about 620-640 donors for A, B, C, DRB1 and DQB1; roughly 560 for DQA1; 606 for DPA1; roughly 450 for DPB1. A later analysis re-examined previously published TCR beta repertoires from over 500 donors and added high-resolution HLA genotyping to investigate patterns of TCR occurrence. The genetic ancestry cluster associated with self-reported Caucasian donors included around four fifths of the roughly 360 genotyped donors. An early release covering 550 to 700 HLA-typed donors comprised roughly 300 gigabases of sequencing data and 65 million to 100 million unique TCR sequences. On average, around 240,000 unique TCR beta nucleotide sequences were sequenced per donor among fewer than 500 genotyped donors of the cohort, with 15% to 20% of those sequences being non-productive. Alongside the repertoire data, information on donor age, sex, ethnicity and CMV serostatus was compiled. All discovery cohort repertoires had been generated on a single sequencing platform.

What the work shows at the level of the full study, not this receptor alone: In a later analysis, the rate of TCR association differed among HLA loci, with DRB1 alleles having the most associated TCRs and HLA-C alleles having the fewest. Because some donors lacked HLA typing at each locus, the association tests relied only on the typed subset. Compared with the roughly 670-donor mean, donors in an Asian-associated ancestry cluster had fewer N-insertions in productive TCRs, according to a later genetic analysis. V-gene and J-gene trimming of TCR beta chains was associated with a missense DCLRE1C variant in a later genetic analysis, and the association was replicated in an independent cohort. In a later analysis, HLA-associated TCR beta chains were found to be more clonally expanded and to have lower generation probabilities than equally common non-associated chains. Because the 87-base-pair reads could not distinguish some IMGT-functional V segments, including TRBV6-2 and TRBV6-3, those segments were excluded. A later analysis reported that several top co-occurrence clusters appeared linked to parvovirus B19, influenza, CMV and Epstein-Barr virus. When HLA alleles, especially DR and DQ, strongly co-occurred, attributing TCR associations to individual alleles was difficult. The study gave a list of under 200 TCR beta chains associated with cytomegalovirus. Only TCR beta chains were sequenced in this cohort, and the absence of alpha or paired-chain data limited detectable features. The authors suggested that the approach could potentially be generalized to other disease states and immunological phenotypes. Linkage disequilibrium might explain the correlated functional status among segregating V segments, but an unknown experimental factor could not be excluded. The classifier was reported to diagnose cytomegalovirus status with high specificity and sensitivity in both the original and validation cohorts. Seventeen rarely observed V segments, including chromosome 9 orphons, were excluded from the earlier analysis of just under 600 of the donors because counts were too low. A further reported finding was that TCR beta sequences accurately predicted the HLA-A and HLA-B alleles for most subjects in the first cohort. In vitro tests confirmed that a few of the cytomegalovirus-associated TCR beta chains recognize cytomegalovirus antigens. Most CMV-associated TCR beta chains appeared to be HLA-restricted in a later analysis, and the HLA associations seemed to be driven largely by CMV exposure. A later analysis associated 15,000 to 20,000 TCR beta sequences with specific HLA alleles at a false discovery rate of 0.05. Immune exposure information for the cohort was limited to CMV serostatus. Sequencing depth was assumed to be roughly uniform across donors in the presence/absence analyses, though that assumption may not hold. Most TCR sequences were observed very rarely across donors, whereas some public TCRs were present in many individuals. An earlier analysis of some 560 of the donors showed that most TCR beta V segments appeared in productive rearrangements either about 87% or about 30% of the time, which broadly matched IMGT annotations. A group of highly shared sequence variants was considered likely to be a technical artifact of the sequencing pipeline.

Receptor libraries were prepared by the immunoSEQ multiplex PCR assay. A mixture of 60 forward primers for TCR Vbeta segments and 13 reverse primers for TCR Jbeta segments was used in the multiplex PCR. The CDR3 region of rearranged TCR beta genes was amplified from genomic DNA with a multiplex PCR assay. On the Illumina HiSeq System, the amplified TCR beta libraries were sequenced as 87-base-pair reads. Per the source publication's procedure: Across the 670 or so repertoires, a later analysis counted roughly 84 million unique TCR beta chains, approximately 10 million of which were shared by at least two donors. A nearest-neighbor algorithm error-corrected the raw reads and collapsed the reads into unique sequences, merging closely related sequences to remove PCR and sequencing errors. V, D and J gene segments were assigned by aligning CDR3 sequences to IMGT reference sequences. For a sequence to be retained, a match of at least six nucleotides to both a V gene segment and a J gene segment was required. A rearrangement counted as productive if the CDR3 had no stop codons and remained in frame with V and J, and every other rearrangement counted as non-productive. CDR3 was defined according to IMGT convention as the region running from the second conserved V-encoded cysteine to the conserved J-encoded phenylalanine. The earlier analysis of about 500 of the donors excluded sequences that lacked an unambiguous match to a single V gene segment. In an earlier analysis of 587 of the donors, V segments were called functional above 56.7% productive rearrangements and were called segregating when the between-donor standard deviation exceeded 5%. A statistical classification framework was developed to diagnose cytomegalovirus status using the catalog of TCR beta chain sequences. A later analysis assigned V and J genes by comparing TCR nucleotide sequences with IMGT/GENE-DB human TR gene sequences. A later analysis assigned CDR3 sequences and most-parsimonious VDJ recombination scenarios with the TCRdist pipeline. In a later analysis, every TCR beta chain was defined by the combination of its CDR3 amino acid sequence and its V-gene family, and reads without a unique V-gene family were dropped. As a way to deal with suspected cross-contamination and a sequencing artifact, a later analysis dropped nearly 600 nucleotide sequences that were highly shared and had low generation probability. For each public chain, a later analysis derived a clonal expansion index from normalized ranks of inferred template counts within each repertoire. Generation probabilities in a later analysis came from a VDJ recombination model fitted to out-of-frame rearrangements, and those results were checked against IGoR. In a later analysis, TCR-TCR, TCR-HLA and TCR-CMV co-occurrence was scored with hypergeometric tests, and a repertoire-size bias correction was applied to TCR pairs. False discovery rates were estimated in a later analysis by permuting HLA or CMV assignments 20 times. In a later analysis, co-occurring TCRs were grouped using DBSCAN, with TCRdist sequence similarity added in when clustering inside HLA-allele-positive subsets. Co-occurrence clustering excluded repertoires with fewer than 30,000 or more than 120,000 public chains, plus five with anomalous nucleotide sharing. What TCRdb holds here is the immuneACCESS table cut down to in-frame rearrangements. Part of the clones is not present; checked against another copy, under half of the missing clones reflect an unresolved V gene, and the others are unexplained. Clone size and V and J calls were adopted from that table, with D and trimming inferred from the DNA. Across this sample there are fewer than 150,000 clones, with 70% to 80% seen only once. The ten largest clones represent about 3.9% of the sample.

Relative to germline, V is 5 bases shorter and J is 2 bases shorter, with 6 bases between their ends. As encoded in the germline V gene, CDR1 is KGHSH while CDR2 is LQKENI. Its CDR3 holds 12 amino acids, cysteine through phenylalanine. Only the CDR3 DNA is retained, 36 bases long and in frame from the first base. A remark on this clone: Its antigen target is currently unknown. No much larger clone exists at a distance of one base, and base qualities are not known.

The cohort was made up of roughly 670 healthy bone marrow donors. Cohort members were all nominally healthy when sampled, although unrecorded immune exposures were likely present. The donor tested CMV seronegative and was one of the 352 seronegative cohort members. Every donor gave a peripheral blood sample, and the peripheral blood mononuclear cells from that sample were used for TCR beta sequencing. The Qiagen DNeasy Blood Extraction Kit was used to extract genomic DNA from the blood cell samples. The chain is made from TRBV18 and TRBJ2-5, with the D gene call left open. This clonotype was obtained from a man between 18 and 29 years old in good health and CMV-seronegative. Material: PBMCs. This receptor has the CDR3 CASSEVQETQYF. The DNA is as follows: TGTGCCAGCTCAGAGGTACAAGAGACCCAGTACTTC.